The sequence of this T cell receptor beta chain was determined in a study of PD-1 blockade in classical Hodgkin lymphoma. The germline CDR1 and CDR2 sequences are MNHEY and SMNVEV (reference sequence). The CDR3 has 16 amino acids. Losses at the gene ends were 2 bases for V and 1 base for J; bases not matched to a gene: 5. This table comes from immunoSEQ multiplex PCR, and its TCRdb copy is limited to in-frame clones, with some not included. The repertoire has roughly 2,500 clones, 80% to 90% of them found once; the top ten carry about 1.4%. This clone was counted once. Brentuximab vedotin exposure varied among the patients, all of whom had relapsed after autologous stem cell transplantation. Out of thawed PBMCs, magnetic negative selection purified CD4+ T cells.

Specimen: CD4+ T cells from blood, collected at baseline. This chain links TRBV27 with TRBJ2-1, with TRBD1 matching over 7 bases. This clonotype originated in a human donor with classical Hodgkin lymphoma. The CDR3 is CASSLPDRRSYNEQFF. DNA of the CDR3: TGTGCCAGCAGTTTACCGGACAGGAGATCCTACAATGAGCAGTTCTTC.